This T cell receptor beta chain stems from a study of response to subunit inactivated influenza vaccine. Points from the study as a whole: New T cells are recruited in small numbers by each seasonal influenza vaccination, according to the authors' suggestion.

The CDR3 length is 16 residues. The V gene end was trimmed by 3 bases and the J gene end by 8 bases; junction bases not matched to a gene: 12. In germline, CDR1 is MGHRA, CDR2 YSYEKL. MiXCR, applied by TCRdb to the RT-PCR reads, yields one record per CDR3 protein. The sample has roughly 710,000 distinct CDR3 sequences, about 14% seen once; the top ten hold 7.5% to 9%. This clonotype was detected only a few times. Its antigen is not identified. The V call is TRBV4-1, the J call TRBJ2-4, with TRBD1 matching 8 bases. The sequences come from PBMCs from blood, collected roughly 2 weeks before vaccination. The receptor was derived from a man between 50 and 59 years old who received an inactivated influenza vaccine. For the CDR3, the DNA is TGCGCCAGCAGCCATACGAAGGAGACAGGGGTAGACATTCAGTACTTC. Amino acids: CASSHTKETGVDIQYF.